The rows below give T cell receptor beta chains drawn from one sample of a study of blood T cell repertoires in COVID-19. Profiling relied on immunoSEQ multiplex PCR, and the TCRdb table lists in-frame clones only, not all of them. Counted here are about 140,000 clones, 85% occurring once; the ten biggest clones make up around 2.9%. Input material: peripheral blood. The receptors here all came from a man aged 45-65 years with acute or convalescent COVID-19. The CDR3 runs from the conserved cysteine through the conserved F or W. The D gene is left open where the match is weak. Size values are once, few and many counts, or a class for expanded clones, and some rows have none.

D gene: .
J gene: TRBJ1-3
clone size: .
V gene: TRBV7-9
CDR3 DNA: TGTGCCAGCAGCTTATATAGGGACACTGGAAACACCATATATTTT
CDR3 protein: CASSLYRDTGNTIYF

D gene: .
J gene: TRBJ2-1
clone size: .
V gene: TRBV18
CDR3 DNA: TGTGCCAGCTCACCAATAGAGTGGGAGGATATTACGAGGGATGAGCAGTTCTTC
CDR3 protein: CASSPIEWEDITRDEQFF

D gene: .
J gene: TRBJ2-5
clone size: few
V gene: TRBV28
CDR3 DNA: TGTGCCAGCAGTAGCGGGTGGGAGACCCAGTACTTC
CDR3 protein: CASSSGWETQYF

D gene: TRBD1
J gene: TRBJ2-2
clone size: once
V gene: TRBV24-1
CDR3 DNA: TGTGCCACCAGTGGGACAGGGGGCACCGGGGAGCTGTTTTTT
CDR3 protein: CATSGTGGTGELFF

D gene: .
J gene: TRBJ2-7
clone size: .
V gene: TRBV3-1/TRBV3-2
CDR3 DNA: TGTGCCAGCAGCCAAGGACAGGAAGCCTACGAGCAGTACTTC
CDR3 protein: CASSQGQEAYEQYF

D gene: .
J gene: TRBJ2-7
clone size: .
V gene: TRBV25-1
CDR3 DNA: TGTGCCAGCAGTGAATCGGCAGGGGCCCACGAGCAGTACTTC
CDR3 protein: CASSESAGAHEQYF

D gene: TRBD2
J gene: TRBJ2-7
clone size: .
V gene: TRBV5-1
CDR3 DNA: TGCGCCAGCAGCCTATACCGGGGGACTAGCGGGGCCTACGAGCAGTACTTC
CDR3 protein: CASSLYRGTSGAYEQYF

D gene: .
J gene: TRBJ1-3
clone size: .
V gene: TRBV5-4
CDR3 DNA: TGTGCCAGCAGCTTAGGAGGACCGAGCTCTGGAAACACCATATATTTT
CDR3 protein: CASSLGGPSSGNTIYF

D gene: TRBD1
J gene: TRBJ2-7
clone size: .
V gene: TRBV2
CDR3 DNA: TGTGCCAGCAGGGACAGGGGAGTCACCTACGAGCAGTACTTC
CDR3 protein: CASRDRGVTYEQYF

D gene: TRBD2
J gene: TRBJ2-7
clone size: .
V gene: TRBV7-3
CDR3 DNA: TGTGCCAGCAGCTTACAGGGCGGGAGTTACGAGCAGTACTTC
CDR3 protein: CASSLQGGSYEQYF

D gene: TRBD2
J gene: TRBJ2-3
clone size: .
V gene: TRBV10-3
CDR3 DNA: TGTGCCATCAGTACCACTAGCGGGTTGTCAGATACGCAGTATTTT
CDR3 protein: CAISTTSGLSDTQYF

D gene: TRBD2
J gene: TRBJ2-1
clone size: .
V gene: TRBV9
CDR3 DNA: TGTGCCAGCAGTTCCGGGACTAGCGGGTACAATGAGCAGTTCTTC
CDR3 protein: CASSSGTSGYNEQFF

D gene: .
J gene: TRBJ2-7
clone size: .
V gene: TRBV30
CDR3 DNA: TGTGCCTGGAGCCCCAGCGCCTACGAGCAGTACTTC
CDR3 protein: CAWSPSAYEQYF

D gene: .
J gene: TRBJ1-6
clone size: .
V gene: TRBV6-1
CDR3 DNA: TGTGCCAGCAGTGAAGCCTGGGCAGTGGATAATTCACCCCTCCACTTT
CDR3 protein: CASSEAWAVDNSPLHF

D gene: .
J gene: TRBJ2-7
clone size: .
V gene: TRBV5-1
CDR3 DNA: TGCGCCAGCAGCTCACCGGGTTCCCCCTACGAGCAGTACTTC
CDR3 protein: CASSSPGSPYEQYF

D gene: TRBD1
J gene: TRBJ1-6
clone size: .
V gene: TRBV9
CDR3 DNA: TGTGCCAGCGGGGACAGTTTTGGCTCACCCCTCCACTTT
CDR3 protein: CASGDSFGSPLHF

D gene: .
J gene: TRBJ2-5
clone size: .
V gene: TRBV29-1
CDR3 DNA: TGCAGCGTTGACGGGATTGACATTCTAGAGACCCAGTACTTC
CDR3 protein: CSVDGIDILETQYF

D gene: TRBD1
J gene: TRBJ2-3
clone size: .
V gene: TRBV29-1
CDR3 DNA: TGCAGCGTTGTAGCCGGGCTAGACAGGGGTCAACTTGGAGATACGCAGTATTTT
CDR3 protein: CSVVAGLDRGQLGDTQYF

D gene: TRBD1
J gene: TRBJ1-1
clone size: once
V gene: TRBV7-2
CDR3 DNA: TGTGCCAGCAGCTCCACAGGGGGCGTAACTGAAGCTTTCTTT
CDR3 protein: CASSSTGGVTEAFF

D gene: TRBD2
J gene: TRBJ2-4
clone size: .
V gene: TRBV7-9
CDR3 DNA: TGTGCCAGCAGCCGACTAGCGGGAGGTATAACCAAAAACATTCAGTACTTC
CDR3 protein: CASSRLAGGITKNIQYF

D gene: TRBD1
J gene: TRBJ1-5
clone size: once
V gene: TRBV5-1
CDR3 DNA: TGCGCCAGCAGTTCCGGACAGGGGACATATCAGCCCCAGCATTTT
CDR3 protein: CASSSGQGTYQPQHF

D gene: .
J gene: TRBJ2-7
clone size: .
V gene: TRBV10-3
CDR3 DNA: TGTGCCATCGTGGGGGGGCCTAAATACGAGCAGTACTTC
CDR3 protein: CAIVGGPKYEQYF

D gene: .
J gene: TRBJ2-7
clone size: .
V gene: TRBV18
CDR3 DNA: TGTGCCAGCTCACCACGGGACATCGAGCAGTACTTC
CDR3 protein: CASSPRDIEQYF

D gene: TRBD1
J gene: TRBJ2-2
clone size: once
V gene: TRBV7-9
CDR3 DNA: TGTGCCAGCAGCCCCCAACAGGGGGACACCGGGGAGCTGTTTTTT
CDR3 protein: CASSPQQGDTGELFF

D gene: TRBD2
J gene: TRBJ2-1
clone size: .
V gene: TRBV6-5
CDR3 DNA: TGTGCCAGCAGTTACTCTTGGCTAGCGGTAGACAATGAGCAGTTCTTC
CDR3 protein: CASSYSWLAVDNEQFF

D gene: .
J gene: TRBJ1-5
clone size: .
V gene: TRBV6-5
CDR3 DNA: TGTGCCAGCAGTTACTCTAGGACACAGGACAGACCCCAGCATTTT
CDR3 protein: CASSYSRTQDRPQHF

D gene: .
J gene: TRBJ1-3
clone size: few
V gene: TRBV30
CDR3 DNA: TGTGCCTGGAGAGGGCAGGGTGATAGAAACACCATATATTTT
CDR3 protein: CAWRGQGDRNTIYF

D gene: .
J gene: TRBJ2-2
clone size: .
V gene: TRBV5-4
CDR3 DNA: TGTGCCAGCAGCACCCACGCGACAGGAAAGACCGGGGAGCTGTTTTTT
CDR3 protein: CASSTHATGKTGELFF